Listed here is a single T cell receptor (beta chain). The target antigen is unknown. The data originate from a study of identifying expanded T cells in peripheral blood. Data came from immunoSEQ multiplex PCR; TCRdb stores just in-frame clones and leaves some out. The sample consists of tens of thousands of clones, around 84% of them appearing once. Germline CDR1 is MNHNS and CDR2 is SASEGT. This CDR3 is built from 10 residues. V was trimmed by 8 bases and J by 7 bases, leaving 6 bases between them. General observations from the study: Differentially abundant clones: about 1.3 between replicates, approximately 15 at about 13 days, roughly 18 at four.

The rearrangement links TRBV6-1 to TRBJ2-1; D gene ambiguous. The clonotype originates from a person aged 18-70 years in good health. Sequencing used blood. Written as DNA, the CDR3 is TGTGCCAGCCAGAGAAATGAGCAGTTCTTC. Protein sequence: CASQRNEQFF.